These 13 T cell receptor beta chains were all obtained from the same sample, sequenced in a study of T cell repertoires in cytomegalovirus infection. These receptors lack a known antigen. TCRdb reanalysed the reads using MiXCR and keeps one entry per CDR3 protein. The sample lists roughly 860,000 distinct CDR3 sequences, approximately 30% occurring once. The specimen comprised cultured CD8+ T cells from PBMCs, sampled from culture after CMV antigen stimulation. The receptors derive from a human donor in good health (CMV status not recorded). Some clones in this sample may be carry-over from other donors' samples.

This clonotype has more than one count but fewer than ten. The rearrangement joins TRBV7-9 to TRBJ2-5; 10 bases match TRBD2. The V gene's germline CDR1 is SEHNR and CDR2 FQNEAQ (reference sequence). The V segment lost 5 bases and the J segment 0 bases; nucleotides outside the gene matches: 9. This CDR3 is 17 amino acids long. The CDR3 sequence is CASSPPTTSGYQETQYF. CDR3 nucleotide sequence: TGTGCCAGCAGCCCCCCCACGACTAGCGGGTACCAAGAGACCCAGTACTTC.

In its sample, this clonotype was seen many times. The rearrangement links TRBV7-6 to TRBJ1-3; D might be TRBD1 (6 bases). V lost 1 base and J 6 bases, leaving 16 bases between the germline ends. The CDR3 runs 16 residues. Germline V lookup: CDR1 SGHVS, CDR2 FNYEAQ. The CDR3 coding sequence is TGTGCCAGCAGCTTAGACCCCCCGGGGGCGAAAAACACCATATATTTT. Residues: CASSLDPPGAKNTIYF.

This clonotype was seen a handful of times. This chain uses TRBV7-9 with TRBJ2-1, with no clear D. The germline V gene has CDR1 SEHNR and CDR2 FQNEAQ (reference sequence). This CDR3 comprises 15 residues. V shed 1 base and J shed 5 bases, with 12 bases lying between them. The CDR3 here is CASSLEGVFDNEQFF. The CDR3 coding sequence is TGTGCCAGCAGCTTAGAAGGCGTTTTTGACAATGAGCAGTTCTTC.

The chain carries TRBV7-9 and TRBJ2-5; unclear D gene. Trimming removed 5 bases at V and 0 bases at J, with 10 bases between. This CDR3 has 14 residues. Germline-derived CDR1 and CDR2 are SEHNR and FQNEAQ (reference sequence). The DNA for the CDR3 is TGTGCCAGCAGCCTGCCACCTCACCAAGAGACCCAGTACTTC. Residues: CASSLPPHQETQYF.

This clonotype was observed a handful of times. This chain uses TRBV7-2 with TRBJ1-1; D might be TRBD1 (5 bases). CDR1 and CDR2 from the germline V gene are SGHTA and FQGNSA. The CDR3 is made up of 14 amino acids. V lost 1 base and J 8 bases, leaving 14 bases between the germline ends. The CDR3: CASSLVGRDREAFF. In DNA, the CDR3 is TGTGCCAGCAGCTTAGTCGGCAGGGATAGAGAAGCTTTCTTT. The full variable domain, rest sourced from reference TRBV7-2 and TRBJ1-1, is GAGVSQSPSNKVTEKGKDVELRCDPISGHTALYWYRQSLGQGLEFLIYFQGNSAPDKSGLPSDRFSAERTGGSVSTLTIQRTQQEDSAVYLCASSLVGRDREAFFGQGTRLTVV.

This CDR3 reads CASIKSTGELFF. The CDR3 nucleotides are TGTGCCAGTATTAAGAGCACCGGGGAGCTGTTTTTT. The chain has TRBV19 and TRBJ2-2; no definite D call. This CDR3 region has 12 residues. The germline V gene encodes CDR1 LNHDA and CDR2 SQIVND (reference sequence). Trimming stripped 7 bases from V and 4 bases from J, with 7 bases between.

The genes are TRBV9 and TRBJ2-1; D gene ambiguous. The germline V gene has CDR1 SGDLS and CDR2 YYNGEE. This CDR3 is built from 12 residues. V was clipped by 0 bases and J by 5 bases, with 3 bases between them. CDR3 coding DNA: TGTGCCAGCAGCGTAGCCCACAATGAGCAGTTCTTC. Translated, it gives CASSVAHNEQFF.

V gene TRBV18 combines with J gene TRBJ2-5; no clear D gene. This CDR3 is 15 amino acids long. Germline CDR1 is KGHSH and CDR2 is LQKENI. V lost 2 bases to trimming and J lost 0 bases, with 10 bases between them. CDR3 nucleotide sequence: TGTGCCAGCTCACCAAATCGACGGCACCAAGAGACCCAGTACTTC. It yields the protein CASSPNRRHQETQYF.

At least ten counts were recorded for this clonotype. The CDR3 region has the DNA TGTGCCAGCAGCCCCCCCAGCGGGGGGGTTAATGAGCAGTTCTTC. Its protein product is CASSPPSGGVNEQFF. V is TRBV7-9 and J is TRBJ2-1; 10 positions match TRBD2. V lost 5 bases and J lost 7; bases outside the gene matches: 8. The CDR3 consists of 15 residues. Germline V lookup: CDR1 SEHNR, CDR2 FQNEAQ (reference sequence).

This clonotype was counted ten times or more. The CDR3 loop is CASSLALGLSLPETQYF. CDR3 nucleotides: TGTGCCAGCAGCTTAGCGCTGGGCCTTTCCCTCCCAGAGACCCAGTACTTC. The chain employs TRBV7-9 and TRBJ2-5, with D hard to call. Trimming shortened V by 0 bases and J by 4 bases, and 18 bases separated the two germline ends. The CDR3 is 17 amino acids. Germline lookup yields CDR1 SEHNR and CDR2 FQNEAQ (reference sequence).

This chain uses TRBV27 with TRBJ2-7; the match to TRBD2 covers 7 bases. The trim removed 5 bases at V and 5 bases at J, leaving 0 bases unmatched. The CDR3 spans 11 residues. Germline CDR1 MNHEY, CDR2 SMNVEV (reference sequence). CDR3 protein: CASSGGDEQYF. The CDR3 DNA reads as TGTGCCAGCAGTGGGGGGGACGAGCAGTACTTC.

Only a few counts were recorded for this clonotype. The chain employs TRBV14 and TRBJ2-5; 16 bases align to TRBD2. V shed 4 bases, J shed 2 bases, and the junction held 10 bases outside the gene matches. The CDR3 length is 19 residues. Germline V gene sequence: CDR1 SGHDN, CDR2 FVKESK. DNA for the CDR3: TGTGCCAGCAGCCGCGACGGGACTAGCGGGGGGGTCAGACAAGAGACCCAGTACTTC. Its protein product is CASSRDGTSGGVRQETQYF.

This clonotype showed up just a few times. CDR3 sequence reads: CASSLGQGLVEKLFF. The DNA of the CDR3 is TGTGCCAGCAGCTTGGGACAGGGGTTGGTTGAAAAACTGTTTTTT. The gene calls are TRBV7-6 and TRBJ1-4; 10 positions agree with TRBD1. Unmatched junction bases numbered 5, after V lost 3 bases and J lost 7 bases. Looked up from germline, CDR1 is SGHVS and CDR2 is FNYEAQ. The CDR3 contains 15 residues.